One sample yielded the 6 T cell receptor beta chains listed below, sequenced in a study of T cell responses to AZD1222 COVID-19 vaccine. Sequencing used immunoSEQ multiplex PCR; TCRdb keeps in-frame clones, though not all of them. The repertoire holds tens of thousands of clones, with around 84% as singletons. Source: peripheral blood, taken on day 0 of AZD1222 vaccination. Receptor source: an adult in good health.

The chain employs TRBV18 and TRBJ2-1; D is unclear. The CDR3 is 11 amino acids. Germline CDR1 reads KGHSH; CDR2 reads LQKENI. V was clipped by 2 bases and J by 5 bases, with 1 base between them. The CDR3 DNA reads as TGTGCCAGCTCACCAAACAATGAGCAGTTCTTC. Encoded protein: CASSPNNEQFF.

This clone was recorded a few times. The V call is TRBV28, the J call TRBJ1-2; D is unresolved. Trimming took 6 bases from V and 4 from J, leaving 12 bases between them. The germline CDR1 and CDR2 sequences are MDHEN and SYDVKM. CDR3 size: 13 residues. For the CDR3, the DNA is TGTGCCAGCAGCCGGGCGGGCCCCTATGGCTACACCTTC. Protein sequence: CASSRAGPYGYTF.

The chain combines TRBV11-2 with TRBJ1-3; TRBD1 is a possible D gene (6 bases). This CDR3 has 15 residues. Germline CDR1 SGHAT, CDR2 FQNNGV. V was clipped by 6 bases and J by 0 bases, with 12 bases between them. The CDR3 is CASRQTGNSGNTIYF. CDR3 DNA sequence: TGTGCCAGCAGGCAAACAGGGAACTCTGGAAACACCATATATTTT.

The chain couples TRBV28 to TRBJ2-3, with D hard to call. Trimming removed 6 bases at V and 4 bases at J, with 17 bases between. Germline CDR1 MDHEN, CDR2 SYDVKM. The length of the CDR3 is 15 residues. In DNA, the CDR3 is TGTGCCAGCAGCCCGGACCTCCGACCACCAGATACGCAGTATTTT. Its translation: CASSPDLRPPDTQYF.

The chain has TRBV6-1 and TRBJ2-7, with 8 bases matching TRBD1. V lost 6 bases to trimming and J lost 7 bases; unmatched junction nucleotides: 14. From germline, CDR1 is MNHNS and CDR2 SASEGT. The CDR3 contains 15 residues. CDR3 sequence: CASREPGQANVEQYF. The CDR3 nucleotides are TGTGCCAGCAGAGAACCGGGACAGGCAAACGTAGAGCAGTACTTC.

The CDR3 is CSATRNSPLHF. The CDR3 coding sequence is TGCAGTGCTACCCGAAATTCACCCCTCCACTTT. The chain is built from TRBV20-1 and TRBJ1-6, with no clear D. Trimming cost V 4 bases and J 7 bases, with 5 bases left between them. The CDR3 runs to 11 residues. CDR1 DFQATT and CDR2 SNEGSKA come from the germline V gene (reference sequence).